Each of the 25 T cell receptor beta chains below was sequenced from the same sample in a study of CD8 T cells in ankylosing spondylitis (dated by TCRdb to about 2017). No antigens are known for them. Overall study outcomes, separate from this receptor: A TCR beta motif of several highly homologous amino acid variants appeared characteristic of blood from ankylosing spondylitis patients.

The library was obtained by 5' RACE. The sample was run on an Illumina HiSeq 2500. The raw public data were reprocessed by TCRdb itself: fastp quality trimming at Q25, MiXCR clonotype calling, in-frame beta chains only. Rows with a matching CDR3 protein are joined into one entry that keeps the most common DNA and genes. A total of about 440,000 distinct CDR3 sequences appear in this sample, 17% of them only once. 1% of the sample is taken by the ten largest. Sequenced: blood, either unsorted or a sorted T cell fraction (not recorded which). The receptors stem from a male donor with ankylosing spondylitis.

There are a few counts of this clonotype. The chain combines TRBV18 with TRBJ1-2; D is unclear. Trimming removed 1 base from V and 5 bases from J, with 5 bases in between. The V gene's germline CDR1 is KGHSH and CDR2 LQKENI. The CDR3 extends over 12 amino acids. In DNA, the CDR3 is TGTGCCAGCTCACCACTCGGGTATGGCTACACCTTC. Residues: CASSPLGYGYTF.

J is TRBJ2-1 and V is TRBV15; TRBD1 matches 7 bases. From germline, CDR1 is LNHNV and CDR2 YYDKDF (reference sequence). Trimming cost V 5 bases and J 3 bases; bases outside gene matches: 7. The CDR3 is made up of 15 amino acids. The CDR3 loop is CATSGPDRDYNEQFF. The CDR3 nucleotides read TGTGCCACCAGCGGCCCCGACAGGGACTACAATGAGCAGTTCTTC.

This clonotype was picked up many times. The J gene is TRBJ2-1, the V gene TRBV24-1; D gene unclear. Trimming pared 9 bases from V and 4 bases from J, leaving 6 bases between. The CDR3 totals 11 residues. Germline CDR1 KGHDR, CDR2 SFDVKD. CDR3 amino acids: CATRGYNEQFF. The CDR3, as DNA: TGTGCCACCCGCGGTTACAATGAGCAGTTCTTC.

The chain combines TRBV5-6 with TRBJ1-1; 7 nucleotides align to TRBD1. Per the germline V gene, CDR1 is SGHDT and CDR2 is YYEEEE. V shed 5 bases and J 6 bases; nucleotides not matched to a gene: 10. The CDR3 is 14 residues long. The DNA of the CDR3 is TGTGCCAGCAGAGTCGGAGGGGGCTTGTCTGAAGCTTTCTTT. Translation: CASRVGGGLSEAFF.

Many counts were recorded for this clonotype. The gene calls are TRBV12-3 or TRBV12-4 and TRBJ2-1; D is unclear. The V end lost 5 bases, the J end lost 0 bases, and 11 bases lay between the germline ends. This CDR3 spans 15 amino acids. CDR3 DNA sequence: TGTGCCAGCAGTCCCGACGTGAGCTCCTACAATGAGCAGTTCTTC. Translating gives CASSPDVSSYNEQFF.

The rearrangement joins TRBV7-2 to TRBJ2-3; D could derive from TRBD1 or TRBD2 (5 bases each). Trimming removed 2 bases from V and 7 bases from J, with 16 bases in between. Germline CDR1 SGHTA, CDR2 FQGNSA. The CDR3 extends over 15 amino acids. CDR3 loop: CASSLLERWGNTQYF. In DNA form, the CDR3 reads TGTGCCAGCAGCTTATTAGAGAGATGGGGGAATACGCAGTATTTT.

This clonotype was detected a few times. The chain uses TRBV4-1 and TRBJ1-1; TRBD1 matches 8 bases. This CDR3 is 15 amino acids long. The V gene's germline CDR1 is MGHRA and CDR2 YSYEKL. V dropped 0 bases and J dropped 3; count of bases not matched to a gene: 3. The CDR3 DNA is TGCGCCAGCAGCCAAGATTCACAGGGGGACACTGAAGCTTTCTTT. Translated, it gives CASSQDSQGDTEAFF.

The chain has TRBV6-5 and TRBJ1-2, with TRBD1 identical over 8 bases. V shed 4 bases and J 8 bases; nucleotides not matched to a gene: 12. CDR1 is MNHEY, CDR2 SVGAGI, per germline. The CDR3 is 15 amino acids. This CDR3 reads CASSSPGQGRGGYTF. CDR3 nucleotides: TGTGCCAGCAGTTCGCCCGGACAGGGCCGGGGCGGCTACACCTTC.

A few counts support this clonotype. CDR3 in DNA: TGTGCCAGCAGTTTAGGGGACAGGGGTATGGGCTACACCTTC. Protein product: CASSLGDRGMGYTF. The rearrangement uses TRBV12-3 or TRBV12-4 and TRBJ1-2; 10 bases are a match to TRBD1. The CDR3 is 14 amino acids. The V segment lost 1 base and the J segment 8 bases; nucleotides outside the gene matches: 4.

The table lists this clonotype with many counts. The CDR3 bases are TGCGCCAGCAGCTTGGGGGACGGACTAGCGGGACAAGAGACCCAGTACTTC. This codes for CASSLGDGLAGQETQYF. The V and J genes are TRBV5-1 and TRBJ2-5; 12 bases agree with TRBD2. The CDR3 length is 17 residues. CDR1 is SGHRS, CDR2 YFSETQ, per germline. V shed 0 bases, J shed 2 bases, and the junction held 5 bases outside the gene matches.

The chain links TRBV5-4 to TRBJ2-3; 10 nucleotides line up with TRBD2. The germline CDR1 and CDR2 sequences are SGHNT and YYREEE (reference sequence). V gave up 0 bases and J gave up 3 bases; unmatched junction bases: 1. The CDR3 sequence is 15 residues long. The CDR3 DNA reads TGTGCCAGCAGCTTGGTTAGCGGGAGGACAGATACGCAGTATTTT. Protein sequence: CASSLVSGRTDTQYF.

The chain combines TRBV20-1 with TRBJ1-2; 7 positions match TRBD1. V was clipped by 6 bases and J by 0 bases; unmatched bases: 7. The germline V gene encodes CDR1 DFQATT and CDR2 SNEGSKA (reference sequence). CDR3 size: 14 residues. The CDR3 DNA is TGCAGTGCCAGGACAGGCTTAGCTAACTATGGCTACACCTTC. Translating it yields CSARTGLANYGYTF.

This clonotype was observed a handful of times. The CDR3 loop is CSAKLAGSYEQYF. For the CDR3, the DNA is TGCAGTGCTAAGCTAGCGGGGAGCTACGAGCAGTACTTC. The chain recombines TRBV20-1 with TRBJ2-7, with 9 nucleotides matching TRBD2. Germline values: CDR1 DFQATT, CDR2 SNEGSKA (reference sequence). V lost 4 bases and J lost 3; bases outside the gene matches: 4. The CDR3 contains 13 residues.

This clonotype has more than one count but fewer than ten. This sequence joins TRBV12-3 or TRBV12-4 and TRBJ1-6; D ambiguous. V was cut by 3 bases and J by 6 bases, with 9 bases left in between. CDR3 length: 14 amino acids. The CDR3 nucleotides read TGTGCCAGCAGTTTTACTGAGCTTAATTCACCCCTCCACTTT. It translates to CASSFTELNSPLHF.

This rearrangement joins TRBV7-9 to TRBJ2-1; 10 nucleotides align to TRBD2. The CDR3 contains 15 residues. Germline lookup yields CDR1 SEHNR and CDR2 FQNEAQ (reference sequence). The trim removed 11 bases at V and 4 bases at J, leaving 11 bases unmatched. CDR3 loop: CAWELAGAVYNEQFF. Here the CDR3 DNA reads TGTGCCTGGGAGCTAGCGGGAGCGGTATACAATGAGCAGTTCTTC.

In this sample, this clonotype turned up many times. The chain has TRBV12-3 or TRBV12-4 and TRBJ1-5; D ambiguous. Trimming removed 3 bases at V and 7 bases at J, with 16 bases between. This CDR3 comprises 15 residues. The CDR3 spells CASSLGRILYQPQHF. DNA for the CDR3: TGTGCCAGCAGTTTGGGCAGGATCCTCTACCAGCCCCAGCATTTT.

This clonotype was seen at least ten times. V and J are TRBV27 and TRBJ1-4; tentatively, D is TRBD1 (5 bases). Trimming shortened V by 5 bases and J by 8 bases, and 15 bases separated the two germline ends. In germline, CDR1 is MNHEY, CDR2 SMNVEV (reference sequence). The CDR3 runs to 14 residues. CDR3 region: CASSPKGIGEKLFF. CDR3 DNA sequence: TGTGCCAGCAGTCCTAAGGGGATCGGGGAAAAACTGTTTTTT.

CDR3 loop: CASTSGQALSYNEQFF. The CDR3 nucleotides are TGTGCCAGTACCTCAGGACAGGCCCTCTCCTACAATGAGCAGTTCTTC. The rearrangement joins TRBV19 to TRBJ2-1; 7 bases agree with TRBD1. The V and J ends lost 7 bases and 0 bases, in that order; junction bases with no gene match: 9. The germline V gene encodes CDR1 LNHDA and CDR2 SQIVND (reference sequence). This CDR3 is built from 16 residues.

This clonotype was detected a few times. This rearrangement joins TRBV15 to TRBJ2-5; TRBD2 aligns across 8 bases. Germline V gene data show CDR1 as LNHNV and CDR2 as YYDKDF (reference sequence). The CDR3 runs to 16 residues. V dropped 0 bases and J dropped 5; count of bases not matched to a gene: 8. The CDR3 DNA reads TGTGCCACCAGCAGAGATTCCGGACTAGCTTCGGAGACCCAGTACTTC. Protein product: CATSRDSGLASETQYF.

The chain joins TRBV5-5 to TRBJ2-5; a possible D gene is TRBD2 (6 bases). V lost 6 bases, J lost 2 bases, and 17 bases lay in between. This CDR3 has 15 amino acids. Germline CDR1 and CDR2: SGHKS and YYEKEE (reference sequence). The CDR3 nucleotides are TGTGCCAGCATCCTCAACCCCGGGGGACAAGAGACCCAGTACTTC. Translation gives CASILNPGGQETQYF.

This clonotype was recorded a few times. The chain employs TRBV12-3 or TRBV12-4 and TRBJ1-1; D is uncertain. Trimming removed 3 bases at V and 3 bases at J, with 14 bases between. The CDR3 runs to 15 residues. CDR3 region: CASSLRVWVDTEAFF. DNA for the CDR3: TGTGCCAGCAGTTTGAGGGTTTGGGTGGACACTGAAGCTTTCTTT.

The chain couples TRBV7-9 to TRBJ2-3, with 9 bases fitting TRBD1. Germline loops: CDR1 SEHNR, CDR2 FQNEAQ (reference sequence). This CDR3 is 17 amino acids long. The V and J ends lost 5 bases and 3 bases, in that order; junction bases with no gene match: 12. The CDR3 region has the DNA TGTGCCAGCAGCAAACGGACAGGGGTTCTCGGGACAGATACGCAGTATTTT. Its protein product is CASSKRTGVLGTDTQYF.

A few counts support this clonotype. The gene calls are TRBV7-9 and TRBJ1-1; TRBD1 aligns across 7 bases. This CDR3 is 16 amino acids long. Germline CDR1 reads SEHNR; CDR2 reads FQNEAQ (reference sequence). V was pared by 4 bases and J by 0 bases, with 8 bases of the junction left unmatched. CDR3 sequence (DNA): TGTGCCAGCAGCTCCCAGGGGAGGGGGCTGAACACTGAAGCTTTCTTT. It encodes CASSSQGRGLNTEAFF.

This clonotype occurred a few times. The chain employs TRBV20-1 and TRBJ2-1; 11 nucleotides align to TRBD2. The CDR3 extends over 15 amino acids. The germline V gene encodes CDR1 DFQATT and CDR2 SNEGSKA (reference sequence). The J segment lost 5 bases and the V segment lost 2 bases, leaving 5 bases of the junction unmatched. Here the CDR3 DNA reads TGCAGTGCTAGAAGTCCTAGCGGGGGGAACAATGAGCAGTTCTTC. Residues: CSARSPSGGNNEQFF.

This chain joins TRBV29-1 and TRBJ2-3; 10 positions match TRBD1. Germline V gene data show CDR1 as SQVTM and CDR2 as ANQGSEA. This CDR3 comprises 13 residues. V was clipped by 7 bases and J by 4 bases; unmatched bases: 5. As DNA, the CDR3 is TGCAGCGCAAGACAGGGGGCACCAGATACGCAGTATTTT. Translation: CSARQGAPDTQYF.